A single sample gave rise to the 20 T cell receptor beta chains below, sequenced in a study of T cell responses to AZD1222 COVID-19 vaccine. Assay: immunoSEQ multiplex PCR; the TCRdb copy retains only in-frame clones and omits some. The table shows about 110,000 clones, with under 90% occurring only once. Sequencing was performed on peripheral blood, taken on day 0 of AZD1222 vaccination. These receptors came from an adult in good health.

The chain has TRBV11-3 and TRBJ2-5; D call uncertain. The CDR3 is made up of 15 amino acids. Looked up from germline, CDR1 is SGHNT and CDR2 is YENEEA. V gave up 5 bases and J gave up 4 bases, with 17 bases separating them. The CDR3: CASSPGPPLGETQYF. CDR3 bases: TGTGCCAGCAGCCCCGGGCCCCCCCTTGGAGAGACCCAGTACTTC. Filled out from reference TRBV11-3 and TRBJ2-5, the complete variable domain reads EAGVVQSPRYKIIEKKQPVAFWCNPISGHNTLYWYLQNLGQGPELLIRYENEEAVDDSQLPKDRFSAERLKGVDSTLKIQPAELGDSAVYLCASSPGPPLGETQYFGPGTRLLVL.

The CDR3 region is CASSQVGEEQYF. CDR3 DNA sequence: TGTGCCAGCAGCCAAGTAGGGGAGGAGCAGTACTTC. V and J are TRBV3-1 (or the pseudogene TRBV3-2) and TRBJ2-7, with D perhaps TRBD1 or TRBD2 (5 bases each). The V gene lost 1 base and the J gene lost 7 bases, with 8 bases spanning the gap. The length of the CDR3 is 12 residues. Germline V gene sequence: CDR1 LGHDT, CDR2 YNNKEL (reference sequence).

The chain combines TRBV4-2 with TRBJ2-3; 9 bases map to TRBD2. CDR3 length equals 16 residues. Per germline, CDR1 LGHNA and CDR2 YNFKEQ. The J segment lost 4 bases and the V segment lost 0 bases, leaving 5 bases of the junction unmatched. In DNA, the CDR3 is TGTGCCAGCAGCCAAGAACTCCTAGCGGGATCAGATACGCAGTATTTT. The encoded protein is CASSQELLAGSDTQYF.

The rearrangement joins TRBV7-6 to TRBJ2-3, with 7 bases lining up with TRBD2. The CDR3 extends over 14 amino acids. Germline CDR1 and CDR2: SGHVS and FNYEAQ. The ends lost 0 bases at V and 4 bases at J; junction bases unmatched: 1. The CDR3 DNA reads TGTGCCAGCAGCTTAGCGGGAGGGGCAGATACGCAGTATTTT. As protein: CASSLAGGADTQYF.

V and J are TRBV6-5 and TRBJ2-5; 7 nucleotides match TRBD2. The CDR3 runs 12 residues. Per germline, CDR1 MNHEY and CDR2 SVGAGI. Trimming at V came to 8 bases and at J to 2 bases, leaving 2 bases not matched to a gene. CDR3 region: CASGSGQETQYF. The DNA for the CDR3 is TGTGCCAGCGGTAGCGGGCAAGAGACCCAGTACTTC.

This chain connects TRBV5-5 to TRBJ1-5; a possible D gene is TRBD1 (5 bases). Trimming stripped 5 bases from V and 4 bases from J, with 22 bases between. The CDR3 totals 17 residues. Germline lookup yields CDR1 SGHKS and CDR2 YYEKEE (reference sequence). CDR3 residues: CASSHDRGSLWNQPQHF. As DNA, the CDR3 is TGTGCCAGCAGTCACGACAGAGGATCCTTGTGGAATCAGCCCCAGCATTTT. Complete variable domain (other parts from reference TRBV5-5 and TRBJ1-5): DAGVTQSPTHLIKTRGQQVTLRCSPISGHKSVSWYQQVLGQGPQFIFQYYEKEERGRGNFPDRFSARQFPNYSSELNVNALLLGDSALYLCASSHDRGSLWNQPQHFGDGTRLSIL.

The chain carries TRBV28 and TRBJ1-5; the D gene is possibly TRBD1 (6 bases). This CDR3 has 16 amino acids. V was cut by 6 bases and J by 3 bases, with 18 bases left in between. Germline V gene lookup returns CDR1 MDHEN and CDR2 SYDVKM. CDR3 in amino acids: CASRPMRGATNQPQHF. The CDR3 nucleotides read TGTGCCAGCAGGCCAATGAGGGGGGCTACCAATCAGCCCCAGCATTTT.

This chain joins TRBV5-8 and TRBJ2-1; the match to TRBD1 covers 10 bases. Germline V gene data show CDR1 as SGHTS and CDR2 as YDEGEE. V lost 3 bases, J lost 16 bases, and 22 bases stayed unmatched. This CDR3 spans 17 amino acids. CDR3 region: CASSWITSPQGDRGLFF. In DNA, the CDR3 is TGTGCCAGCAGCTGGATAACGTCCCCTCAGGGGGACAGGGGTTTATTCTTC.

This chain connects TRBV19 to TRBJ2-6; possible D gene TRBD1, 6 bases. V was pared by 10 bases and J by 1 base, with 14 bases between. Looked up from germline, CDR1 is LNHDA and CDR2 is SQIVND (reference sequence). This CDR3 is built from 15 residues. The CDR3 loop reads CATHRGISGANVLTF. In DNA form, the CDR3 reads TGTGCCACGCATAGGGGGATATCTGGGGCCAACGTCCTGACTTTC.

The gene calls are TRBV5-1 and TRBJ1-2, with TRBD1 matching 7 bases. V dropped 2 bases and J dropped 5; count of bases not matched to a gene: 6. CDR3 size: 14 residues. Germline CDR1 and CDR2: SGHRS and YFSETQ. The CDR3 sequence is CASSLRSGGYGYTF. CDR3 coding DNA: TGCGCCAGCAGCTTACGGTCAGGGGGGTATGGCTACACCTTC.

The chain links TRBV9 to TRBJ2-3, with 11 bases lining up with TRBD2. V was clipped by 4 bases and J by 3 bases; unmatched bases: 13. The CDR3 contains 18 residues. Germline V gives CDR1 SGDLS, CDR2 YYNGEE. CDR3: CASSRFFSGRVGTDTQYF. The CDR3 nucleotides read TGTGCCAGCAGCCGGTTCTTTAGCGGGAGGGTGGGGACAGATACGCAGTATTTT.

The V and J genes are TRBV7-9 and TRBJ1-1; D is perhaps TRBD1 (5 bases). In germline, CDR1 is SEHNR, CDR2 FQNEAQ (reference sequence). The CDR3 contains 13 residues. The V gene lost 4 bases and the J gene lost 11 bases, with 17 bases spanning the gap. The CDR3 reads CASSSQENTGAFF. The CDR3 bases are TGTGCCAGCAGCTCACAGGAAAACACTGGTGCTTTCTTT.

The gene calls are TRBV7-2 and TRBJ1-5, with D perhaps matching TRBD1 (5 bases). CDR3 length: 15 amino acids. From germline, CDR1 is SGHTA and CDR2 FQGNSA. Trimming stripped 5 bases from V and 2 bases from J, with 13 bases between. Here the CDR3 reads CASSLGGAGNQPQHF. CDR3 DNA: TGTGCCAGCAGCCTGGGAGGGGCGGGCAATCAGCCCCAGCATTTT.

This clone was found once. This chain links TRBV6-5 with TRBJ1-1; no reliable D call. The V gene's germline CDR1 is MNHEY and CDR2 SVGAGI. V lost 7 bases to trimming and J lost 3 bases, with 15 bases between them. This CDR3 is built from 14 residues. CDR3 nucleotides: TGTGCCAGCAAGGAACAGCCCACGGACACTGAAGCTTTCTTT. It is translated as CASKEQPTDTEAFF.

The CDR3 DNA sequence: TGTGCCACCAGCCTACGACAGCTAGGGTATGGCTACACCTTC. Amino acids: CATSLRQLGYGYTF. The V call is TRBV15, the J call TRBJ1-2; D may be TRBD1 (5 bases). CDR3 length: 14 residues. CDR1 is LNHNV, CDR2 YYDKDF, per germline (reference sequence). The V end lost 5 bases, the J end lost 5 bases, and 15 bases lay between the germline ends.

The chain joins TRBV11-2 to TRBJ2-7; possibly TRBD1 for D (6 bases). This CDR3 has 16 amino acids. V gave up 6 bases and J gave up 2 bases, with 20 bases separating them. CDR1 is SGHAT and CDR2 is FQNNGV in the germline V gene. The CDR3 spells CASSLLSGQGPYEQYF. The CDR3 coding sequence is TGTGCCAGCAGTCTTCTTTCGGGACAAGGGCCCTACGAGCAGTACTTC.

The chain uses TRBV3-1 (or the pseudogene TRBV3-2) and TRBJ1-3, with D tentatively TRBD1 (6 bases). Germline lookup yields CDR1 LGHDT and CDR2 YNNKEL (reference sequence). This CDR3 has 14 residues. V lost 6 bases and J 4 bases, leaving 13 bases between the germline ends. CDR3 in DNA: TGTGCCAGCAGTCGGACAGTGGCGGGAAACACCATATATTTT. It codes for CASSRTVAGNTIYF.

J is TRBJ2-3 and V is TRBV27; 12 bases are shared with TRBD2. Looked up from germline, CDR1 is MNHEY and CDR2 is SMNVEV (reference sequence). V lost 4 bases to trimming and J lost 4 bases; unmatched junction nucleotides: 9. The CDR3 totals 17 residues. CDR3 loop: CASSSWRASGRADTQYF. DNA for the CDR3: TGTGCCAGCAGTTCATGGAGGGCTAGCGGGAGGGCAGATACGCAGTATTTT.

On this clone: The junction differs from germline at one of its ends, possibly a read error. This chain connects TRBV2 to TRBJ2-7, with 9 bases aligning to TRBD2. The germline gives CDR1 SNHLY, CDR2 FYNNEI. This CDR3 contains 15 residues. CDR3 sequence reads: CASSEGLAGTYEQYF. As DNA, the CDR3 is TGTGCCAGCAGCGAAGGGCTAGCGGGGACCTACGAGCAGTACTTC. The whole variable domain, remainder taken from reference TRBV2 and TRBJ2-7, is EPEVTQTPSHQVTQMGQEVILRCVPISNHLYFYWYRQILGQKVEFLVSFYNNEISEKSEIFDDQFSVERPDGSNFTLKIRSTKLEDSAMYFCASSEGLAGTYEQYFGPGTRLTVT.

This clone came up a few times. The rearrangement joins TRBV18 to TRBJ2-2, with a tentative D call TRBD2 (6 bases). CDR1 is KGHSH, CDR2 LQKENI, per germline. The CDR3 spans 12 residues. Trimming removed 10 bases from V and 3 bases from J, with 9 bases in between. For the CDR3, the DNA is TGTGCCACCCCGGGGGACACCGGGGAGCTGTTTTTT. Residues: CATPGDTGELFF. Drawing the rest from reference TRBV18 and TRBJ2-2, the complete variable domain is NAGVMQNPRHLVRRRGQEARLRCSPMKGHSHVYWYRQLPEEGLKFMVYLQKENIIDESGMPKERFSAEFPKEGPSILRIQQVVRGDSAAYFCATPGDTGELFFGEGSRLTVL.